This entry lists 5 T cell receptor beta chains sequenced from one sample in a study of T cell clonality in common variable immunodeficiency. Whole-study findings and limits: Reportedly, TCR beta sequences from common variable immunodeficiency showed fewer deletions and N-nucleotide insertions.

Sequencing used immunoSEQ multiplex PCR; TCRdb keeps in-frame clones, though not all of them. This repertoire lists over 30,000 clones without singletons; around 30% sits in the top ten. Antigens for these TCRs are unknown. What was sequenced was peripheral blood mononuclear cells. The receptors come from a human donor with common variable immunodeficiency.

About this clone itself: The read is 3 residues too short to cover the CDR3 end, so that end is filled in from the germline J gene. The V gene is TRBV6-1, the J gene TRBJ2-2; 10 nucleotides line up with TRBD1. V dropped 2 bases and J dropped 1; count of bases not matched to a gene: 10. Germline V gives CDR1 MNHNS, CDR2 SASEGT. This CDR3 comprises 19 residues. This CDR3 is CASSEIEGTGVLNTGELFF. The sequenced CDR3 bases are TGTGCCAGCAGTGAAATAGAAGGGACAGGGGTCCTGAACACCGGGGAG.

This clone appeared many times. Sequencing ends 3 residues short of the CDR3 end; the germline J gene provides the rest. The rearrangement links TRBV10-3 to TRBJ2-3, with 7 positions matching TRBD2. The CDR3 is 15 residues long. Unmatched junction bases numbered 4, after V lost 1 base and J lost 3 bases. Germline V CDR1 and CDR2: ENHRY, SYGVKD. Incomplete CDR3 DNA: TGTGCCATCAGTGAGTGGGCGGGAGCGACAGATACG. Residues: CAISEWAGATDT. The complete CDR3 reads CAISEWAGATDTQYF.

This clone was observed at least ten times. Read coverage stops 3 residues before the CDR3 terminus; the germline J gene supplies the remainder. The J gene is TRBJ1-3, the V gene TRBV5-1, with TRBD1 identical over 8 bases. Germline V gives CDR1 SGHRS, CDR2 YFSETQ. With 6 bases clipped from V and 3 bases from J, the junction kept 11 bases outside the gene matches. The CDR3 is 16 amino acids. The DNA read from the CDR3 is TGCGCCAGCACCAGATCCGGACAGGGCAATGGAAACACC. Translated, it gives CASTRSGQGNGNT. The whole CDR3 is CASTRSGQGNGNTIYF. Full variable domain (rest looked up from reference TRBV5-1 and TRBJ1-3): KAGVTQTPRYLIKTRGQQVTLSCSPISGHRSVSWYQQTPGQGLQFLFEYFSETQRNKGNFPGRFSGRQFSNSRSEMNVSTLELGDSALYLCASTRSGQGNGNTIYFGEGSWLTVV.

This clone was observed at least ten times. The DNA ends 3 residues before the CDR3 does, and the rest of the CDR3 is filled in from the germline J gene. The chain links TRBV30 to TRBJ2-3; 8 bases line up with TRBD2. With 4 bases clipped from V and 0 bases from J, the junction kept 12 bases outside the gene matches. CDR3 size: 17 residues. Germline assignment: CDR1 GTSNPN and CDR2 SVGIG (reference sequence). Partial CDR3 DNA: TGTGCCTGGAATGGCAGGGGTAGCGGGGCTAGCACAGATACG. Translating gives CAWNGRGSGASTDT. The complete CDR3 protein is CAWNGRGSGASTDTQYF. Looking up the rest from reference TRBV30 and TRBJ2-3 gives the full variable domain: SQTIHQWPATLVQPVGSPLSLECTVEGTSNPNLYWYRQAAGRGLQLLFYSVGIGQISSEVPQNLSASRPQDRQFILSSKKLLLSDSGFYLCAWNGRGSGASTDTQYFGPGTRLTVL.

This clone was counted a few times. The DNA ends 3 residues before the CDR3 does, and the rest of the CDR3 is filled in from the germline J gene. The chain links TRBV30 to TRBJ2-1, with 14 bases lining up with TRBD2. Unmatched junction bases numbered 3, after V lost 8 bases and J lost 9 bases. CDR1 and CDR2 (germline): GTSNPN, SVGIG (reference sequence). The CDR3 totals 12 residues. The CDR3 DNA, read in part, is TGTGCCGGGACTAGCGGGAGCGGTGAG. It is translated as CAGTSGSGE. In full, the CDR3 reads CAGTSGSGEQFF.